The 23 T cell receptor beta chains below come from one sample, sequenced in a study of post-analysis software for immune sequencing data (dated by TCRdb to between 2014 and 2017). Findings and caveats that apply to the study as a whole: A handful of TRBV segments, including TRBV5-6, TRBV5-1 and TRBV20-1, were significantly more frequent in patients than controls.

No cognate antigen is known for these TCRs. The library was made by PCR. Data came from an Illumina HiSeq 2500. Unique molecular identifiers were incorporated into TCR beta cDNA libraries to reduce PCR and sequencing biases. TCRdb reprocessing: public reads trimmed at Q25 with fastp, clones called with MiXCR, in-frame beta chains kept. Each record represents a unique CDR3 protein, reported with the most common genes and DNA among its rows. Counted in this sample were roughly 600,000 distinct CDR3 sequences; about 40% of them appeared once. The biggest ten clones account for 1.5% to 2% of the sample. Sequences were obtained from blood. These receptors originate from a girl between 5 and 17 years old with multiple sclerosis.

The chain recombines TRBV7-2 with TRBJ2-1, with 15 bases fitting TRBD2. The CDR3 is 16 residues long. Germline V gene sequence: CDR1 SGHTA, CDR2 FQGNSA. V trimming: 1 base; J trimming: 7 bases; junction bases outside the gene matches: 2. The CDR3: CASSLGGLAGGNEQFF. CDR3 coding DNA: TGTGCCAGCAGCTTAGGCGGACTAGCGGGGGGGAATGAGCAGTTCTTC.

J is TRBJ2-3 and V is TRBV29-1; 7 bases line up with TRBD1. The CDR3 has 12 amino acids. Trimming removed 8 bases from V and 4 bases from J; junction bases left unmatched: 6. Germline V lookup: CDR1 SQVTM, CDR2 ANQGSEA. CDR3 nucleotide sequence: TGCAGCATCCGACAGGGCTCAGATACGCAGTATTTT. This sequence encodes CSIRQGSDTQYF.

This clonotype was picked up a small number of times. The V gene is TRBV19, the J gene TRBJ2-7; weak D call: TRBD2 (5 bases). The CDR3 spans 14 residues. Trimming removed 7 bases at V and 6 bases at J, with 19 bases between. The germline CDR1 and CDR2 sequences are LNHDA and SQIVND (reference sequence). CDR3 loop: CASTMNGLMGEQYF. CDR3 bases: TGTGCCAGTACCATGAACGGACTCATGGGCGAGCAGTACTTC.

This clonotype occurred a few times. The chain recombines TRBV10-3 with TRBJ2-3; TRBD1 agrees at 9 bases. With V trimmed by 5 bases and J by 4 bases, 19 bases remained unmatched. The CDR3 is 19 residues long. Germline V gene data show CDR1 as ENHRY and CDR2 as SYGVKD. The CDR3 spells CAISRTGVLLGPSADTQYF. In DNA, the CDR3 is TGTGCCATCAGTAGGACAGGGGTTTTACTTGGACCTTCCGCAGATACGCAGTATTTT.

The chain combines TRBV28 with TRBJ1-1; D not resolved. CDR1 and CDR2 (germline): MDHEN, SYDVKM. V was pared by 3 bases and J by 7 bases, with 9 bases between. CDR3 length: 12 amino acids. CDR3 bases: TGTGCCAGCAGTTTTCAGCGAATTGAAGCTTTCTTT. Amino acids: CASSFQRIEAFF.

The J gene is TRBJ2-1, the V gene TRBV11-2; 9 nucleotides agree with TRBD1. This CDR3 spans 14 amino acids. Germline V gene data show CDR1 as SGHAT and CDR2 as FQNNGV. The V segment lost 5 bases and the J segment 2 bases; nucleotides outside the gene matches: 1. For the CDR3, the DNA is TGTGCCAGCAGCGGGGACAGGGCCTACAATGAGCAGTTCTTC. The encoded protein is CASSGDRAYNEQFF.

About this clonotype: A read error is possible here, since a much larger clone lies one base away. V usage is TRBV4-2 and J usage is TRBJ1-2, with 8 bases fitting TRBD1. Germline V gene sequence: CDR1 LGHNA, CDR2 YNFKEQ. The CDR3 is 15 amino acids. The CDR3 coding sequence is TGTGTCAGCAGCCAAGATTTTAACAGGGGGAATGGCTACACCTTC. Translating gives CVSSQDFNRGNGYTF.

The chain carries TRBV5-1 and TRBJ2-1; D call uncertain. This CDR3 has 19 residues. Germline-derived CDR1 and CDR2 are SGHRS and YFSETQ. Between the trimmed V and J ends, which lost 4 bases and 1 base, there was a span of 24 bases. The CDR3: CASSPRVQTSALSYNEQFF. DNA for the CDR3: TGCGCCAGCAGCCCCCGGGTCCAAACAAGCGCCCTGTCCTACAATGAGCAGTTCTTC.

There are a few counts of this clonotype. This sequence joins TRBV11-3 and TRBJ2-1; 7 nucleotides line up with TRBD2. V lost 5 bases and J lost 5; bases outside the gene matches: 6. CDR1 is SGHNT and CDR2 is YENEEA in the germline V gene. The CDR3 covers 14 residues. Here the CDR3 DNA reads TGTGCCAGCAGCGACAGCGGGGTTAACAATGAGCAGTTCTTC. Encoded protein: CASSDSGVNNEQFF. The full variable domain, rest sourced from reference TRBV11-3 and TRBJ2-1, is EAGVVQSPRYKIIEKKQPVAFWCNPISGHNTLYWYLQNLGQGPELLIRYENEEAVDDSQLPKDRFSAERLKGVDSTLKIQPAELGDSAVYLCASSDSGVNNEQFFGPGTRLTVL.

There are a few counts of this clonotype. The chain is built from TRBV12-3 or TRBV12-4 and TRBJ2-5; 8 bases agree with TRBD1. CDR3 length equals 15 residues. The ends lost 7 bases at V and 3 bases at J; junction bases unmatched: 10. CDR3 residues: CASTLQGEPKETQYF. CDR3 nucleotide sequence: TGTGCCAGCACCCTACAGGGGGAGCCCAAAGAGACCCAGTACTTC.

The chain uses TRBV4-1 and TRBJ1-6, with 10 positions matching TRBD1. Germline trimming cut 2 bases from V and 10 bases from J; bases unmatched to any gene: 14. Germline loops: CDR1 MGHRA, CDR2 YSYEKL. The CDR3 spans 18 residues. The CDR3 here is CASSQMIWDRGSGSPLHF. CDR3 coding DNA: TGCGCCAGCAGCCAAATGATTTGGGACAGGGGCTCAGGGTCACCCCTCCACTTT.

The sample holds a few counts of this clonotype. This CDR3 is CASSQELTGQETQYF. The CDR3 DNA sequence: TGCGCCAGCAGCCAAGAACTCACAGGGCAAGAGACCCAGTACTTC. The gene calls are TRBV4-1 and TRBJ2-5; tentatively, D is TRBD1 (6 bases). The germline V and J ends were trimmed by 0 bases and 2 bases, with 10 bases remaining between them. The CDR3 covers 15 residues. Germline V gives CDR1 MGHRA, CDR2 YSYEKL.

The CDR3 loop is CASRAVQGVTDTQYF. CDR3 sequence (DNA): TGTGCCAGTCGTGCGGTACAGGGAGTCACAGATACGCAGTATTTT. The rearrangement links TRBV7-9 to TRBJ2-3, with D possibly matching TRBD1 (6 bases). Between the trimmed V and J ends, which lost 9 bases and 2 bases, there was a span of 18 bases. The germline CDR1 and CDR2 sequences are SEHNR and FQNEAQ (reference sequence). The CDR3 contains 15 residues.

This clonotype was observed a handful of times. The J gene is TRBJ2-5, the V gene TRBV5-1; D may be TRBD1 or TRBD2 (6 bases each). The CDR3 length is 15 residues. Germline loops: CDR1 SGHRS, CDR2 YFSETQ. Deletions cut 5 bases from V and 1 base from J, with 15 bases between. CDR3 in amino acids: CASRTSGALQETQYF. CDR3 bases: TGCGCCAGCAGAACGTCGGGGGCGCTCCAAGAGACCCAGTACTTC.

The genes are TRBV7-2 and TRBJ2-3, with TRBD2 matching over 8 bases. V was clipped by 2 bases and J by 13 bases; unmatched bases: 11. Germline V gene data show CDR1 as SGHTA and CDR2 as FQGNSA. The CDR3 totals 14 residues. DNA for the CDR3: TGTGCCAGCAGCTTAAATAGGGGCGGGGGGTCGAAGTATTTT. Protein product: CASSLNRGGGSKYF.

The gene calls are TRBV27 and TRBJ1-2; no clear D gene. Germline values: CDR1 MNHEY, CDR2 SMNVEV (reference sequence). The CDR3 is made up of 14 amino acids. With 5 bases removed from V and 3 bases from J, the gap between germline ends came to 13 bases. CDR3 nucleotide sequence: TGTGCCAGCAGTCCCATAGGACGGGACTATGGCTACACCTTC. Translating it yields CASSPIGRDYGYTF.

The J gene is TRBJ1-2, the V gene TRBV12-3 or TRBV12-4; unclear D gene. The CDR3 sequence is 11 residues long. The V gene lost 8 bases and the J gene lost 4 bases, with 8 bases spanning the gap. CDR3 amino acids: CASRMRYGYTF. The CDR3 nucleotides read TGTGCCAGCCGGATGCGCTATGGCTACACCTTC.

The chain uses TRBV5-1 and TRBJ2-1; maybe TRBD1 (6 bases). Per germline, CDR1 SGHRS and CDR2 YFSETQ. This CDR3 has 18 amino acids. V lost 0 bases and J 0 bases, leaving 16 bases between the germline ends. In nucleotides, the CDR3 is TGCGCCAGCAGCTTGGAGGGGGTCGGCCGGAGCTCCTACAATGAGCAGTTCTTC. Encoded protein: CASSLEGVGRSSYNEQFF.

V and J are TRBV5-1 and TRBJ2-7, with 8 bases matching TRBD2. Trimming cost V 4 bases and J 2 bases; bases outside gene matches: 8. Per the germline V gene, CDR1 is SGHRS and CDR2 is YFSETQ. This CDR3 contains 15 residues. CDR3 loop: CASSPYSGDPYEQYF. CDR3 sequence (DNA): TGCGCCAGCAGCCCATATAGCGGGGACCCCTACGAGCAGTACTTC.

This clonotype was observed a handful of times. The V call is TRBV7-6, the J call TRBJ1-6, with a possible D match to TRBD1 (5 bases). The V end was cut by 0 bases, the J end by 7 bases, with 10 bases between. CDR3 length: 15 residues. Germline CDR1 is SGHVS and CDR2 is FNYEAQ. CDR3 sequence reads: CASSLADSNNSPLHF. CDR3 nucleotides: TGTGCCAGCAGCTTAGCCGACAGCAACAATTCACCCCTCCACTTT. Looking up the rest from reference TRBV7-6 and TRBJ1-6 gives the full variable domain: GAGVSQSPRYKVTKRGQDVALRCDPISGHVSLYWYRQALGQGPEFLTYFNYEAQQDKSGLPNDRFSAERPEGSISTLTIQRTEQRDSAMYRCASSLADSNNSPLHFGNGTRLTVT.

The chain combines TRBV5-6 with TRBJ1-2; 10 nucleotides match TRBD1. This CDR3 comprises 14 residues. J was trimmed by 2 bases and V by 4 bases; bases with no gene match: 2. Germline loops: CDR1 SGHDT, CDR2 YYEEEE. The CDR3 sequence is CASSKDRGNYGYTF. CDR3 DNA sequence: TGTGCCAGCAGCAAGGACAGGGGGAACTATGGCTACACCTTC.

This clonotype was seen more than once but under ten times. The CDR3 reads CASSEQGAANEKLFF. CDR3 bases: TGCGCCAGCAGCGAACAGGGGGCAGCTAATGAAAAACTGTTTTTT. This chain connects TRBV5-1 to TRBJ1-4; 9 nucleotides align to TRBD1. CDR3 length: 15 residues. The germline V gene has CDR1 SGHRS and CDR2 YFSETQ. V was clipped by 4 bases and J by 3 bases; unmatched bases: 4.

J is TRBJ2-7 and V is TRBV10-3; D is uncertain. V lost 5 bases and J 0 bases, leaving 5 bases between the germline ends. The CDR3 consists of 12 residues. Germline loops: CDR1 ENHRY, CDR2 SYGVKD. The CDR3 loop reads CAISLNSYEQYF. CDR3 DNA: TGTGCCATCAGTTTGAACTCCTACGAGCAGTACTTC.